Listed below are T cell receptor beta chains from one sample, sequenced in a study of post-analysis software for immune sequencing data. TCRdb ran MiXCR on the PCR reads and lists one entry per CDR3 protein. This table holds almost 700,000 distinct CDR3 sequences, roughly three fifths found once. Sequencing was done on a sample of blood. The receptors here all came from a girl aged 2 to 9 with multiple sclerosis. The CDR3 runs from the conserved cysteine through the conserved F or W. D genes are given only for firm matches. For some rows the clone size is stated as once, few or many, or as a class when expanded; others skip it.

TRBJ1-2,TRBV29-1,NA,NA,TGCAGCGTTGAATTGGCGGGGGCGCGGGGCTACACCTTC,CSVELAGARGYTF
TRBJ2-3,TRBV12-3/TRBV12-4,TRBD2,NA,TGTGCCAGCAGTTTACCCAGCGGGATAGCGCAGTATTTT,CASSLPSGIAQYF
TRBJ1-2,TRBV5-7,NA,once,TGTGCCAGCAGCTTGAGGTTTCCCACTCTGGACAGTTCTGCTGAGAGCTACACCTTC,CASSLRFPTLDSSAESYTF
TRBJ1-5,TRBV15,NA,few,TGTGCCACCAGCAGAGATAAGCAGGCAAATCAGCCCCAGCATTTT,CATSRDKQANQPQHF
TRBJ2-7,TRBV20-1,TRBD2,NA,TGCAGTGGTGAGGGACTAGAAGCCTACGAGCAGTACTTC,CSGEGLEAYEQYF
TRBJ2-4,TRBV7-2,TRBD1,few,TGTGCCAGCAGCTTAGCGGGGACAGGGGGCAAAAACATTCAGTACTTC,CASSLAGTGGKNIQYF
TRBJ2-5,TRBV5-1,NA,NA,TGCGCCAGCAGCTTGGCCGGTGCGGTGGAAGAGACCCAGTACTTC,CASSLAGAVEETQYF
TRBJ2-3,TRBV11-2,NA,NA,TGTGCCAGCGAAACTCCTAACACAGATACGCAGTATTTT,CASETPNTDTQYF
TRBJ1-2,TRBV7-9,NA,NA,TGTGCCAGCAGCCGCCCGGGGCCAAACCCCAATCCGAACACCTTC,CASSRPGPNPNPNTF
TRBJ2-7,TRBV20-1,NA,NA,TGCAGTGCTAGAGATCAGGATGAGGGCTACGAGCAGTACTTC,CSARDQDEGYEQYF
TRBJ2-7,TRBV7-2,TRBD1,NA,TGTGCCAGCAGAGGGGACAGAGCAGACTACGAGCAGTACTTC,CASRGDRADYEQYF
TRBJ2-7,TRBV6-5,NA,NA,TGTGCCAGCAGTCGCGAGTCGACCTACAATGAGCAGTACTTC,CASSRESTYNEQYF
TRBJ2-3,TRBV5-1,TRBD2,NA,TGCGCCAGCAGCTTCCCAGCGGGGGGCGCAGATACGCAGTATTTT,CASSFPAGGADTQYF
TRBJ2-1,TRBV11-2,NA,NA,TGTGCCAGCAGCTCCCAGACTGCTAGCTCCTACAATGAGCAGTTCTTC,CASSSQTASSYNEQFF
TRBJ2-1,TRBV12-3/TRBV12-4,TRBD2,NA,TGTGCCAGCAGTAAACGCGGGGGGGGTTCCTACAATGAGCAGTTCTTC,CASSKRGGGSYNEQFF
TRBJ1-2,TRBV6-1,NA,NA,TGTGCCAGCAGACAGACGGACCTTAACTATGGCTACACCTTC,CASRQTDLNYGYTF
TRBJ2-3,TRBV9,NA,NA,TGTGCCAGCAGCGCTGTGGCGGATACGCAGTATTTT,CASSAVADTQYF
TRBJ2-1,TRBV14,TRBD1,NA,TGTGCCAGCAGCCACGGAACGGGACAGGGTAACAATGAGCAGTTCTTC,CASSHGTGQGNNEQFF
TRBJ2-1,TRBV24-1,TRBD1,NA,TGTGCCACCAGTGATTTGCGGCAGGGGGCGGGTAATGAGCAGTTCTTC,CATSDLRQGAGNEQFF
TRBJ2-5,TRBV11-3,TRBD2,NA,TGTGCCAGCAGCCGTAGCATAGCGGGGGCCCCTAAAGAGACCCAGTACTTC,CASSRSIAGAPKETQYF
TRBJ1-2,TRBV7-2,TRBD1,few,TGTGCCAGCAGCAGCGGACAGGGCGGTTCCTATGGTTACACCTTC,CASSSGQGGSYGYTF
TRBJ2-5,TRBV27,NA,NA,TGTGCCAGCAGTTTAATGGGTTCAGAGACCCAGTACTTC,CASSLMGSETQYF
TRBJ2-4,TRBV7-9,TRBD1,few,TGTGCCAGCAGCTCGGGTGAAACAGGGGCCATTCAGTACTTC,CASSSGETGAIQYF